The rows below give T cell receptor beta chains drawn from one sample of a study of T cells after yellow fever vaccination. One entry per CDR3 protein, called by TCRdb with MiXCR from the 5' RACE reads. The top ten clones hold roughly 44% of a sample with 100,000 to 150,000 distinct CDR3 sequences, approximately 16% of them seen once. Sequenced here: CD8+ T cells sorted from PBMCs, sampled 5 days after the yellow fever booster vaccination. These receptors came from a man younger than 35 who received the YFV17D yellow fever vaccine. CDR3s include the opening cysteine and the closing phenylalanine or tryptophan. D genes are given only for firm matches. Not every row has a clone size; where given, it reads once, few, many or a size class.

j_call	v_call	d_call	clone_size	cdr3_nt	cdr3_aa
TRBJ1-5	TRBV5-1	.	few	TGCGCCAGCAGCTTGGCGGGGGGTCAGCCCCAGCATTTT	CASSLAGGQPQHF
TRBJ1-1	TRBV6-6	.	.	TGTGCCAGCCAGGGGAACACTGAAGCTTTCTTT	CASQGNTEAFF
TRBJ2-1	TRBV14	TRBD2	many	TGTGCCAGCAGCCAAGTAGCGGGGTCGCGCTACAATGAGCAGTTCTTC	CASSQVAGSRYNEQFF
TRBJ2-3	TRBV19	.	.	TGTGCCAGTAACGGTGACCTGGGGACCACAGATACGCAGTATTTT	CASNGDLGTTDTQYF
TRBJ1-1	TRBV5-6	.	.	TGTGCCAGCAGCTCAGGGAATAGGGAAGCTTTCTTT	CASSSGNREAFF
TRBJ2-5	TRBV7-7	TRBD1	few	TGTGCCAGCAGCCTGGGACAGGGGAGGCAGACCCAGTACTTC	CASSLGQGRQTQYF
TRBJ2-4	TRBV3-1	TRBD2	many	TGTGCCAGCAGCTCGGGACTAGCGATAGCCAAAAACATTCAGTACTTC	CASSSGLAIAKNIQYF
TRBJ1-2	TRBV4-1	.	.	TGCGCCAGCAGCCAAGACCCGCCCAGGGGTGTCCTGAACTATGGCTACACCTTC	CASSQDPPRGVLNYGYTF
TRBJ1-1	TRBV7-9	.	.	TGTGCCAGCAGTTCAACGGACGGGGGTTGGAACACTGAAGCTTTCTTT	CASSSTDGGWNTEAFF
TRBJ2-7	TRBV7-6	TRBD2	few	TGTGCCAGCAGCTTAGTTGAGTCGGGGGGTGAGCAGTACTTC	CASSLVESGGEQYF
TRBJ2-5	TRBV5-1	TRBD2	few	TGCGCCAGCAGCCCGGGACTAGCGGGGGCTGAGACCCAGTACTTC	CASSPGLAGAETQYF
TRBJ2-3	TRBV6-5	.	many	TGTGCCAGCAGTTACCCCAGTGGGCCGAGTATGGATACGCAGTATTTT	CASSYPSGPSMDTQYF
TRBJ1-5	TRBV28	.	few	TGTGCCAGCAGATCGGGACGGATCTCACATCAGCCCCAGCATTTT	CASRSGRISHQPQHF
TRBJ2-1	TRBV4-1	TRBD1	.	TGCGCCAGCAGCCAGGAGGACAGGGGGGAAATCTACAATGAGCAGTTCTTC	CASSQEDRGEIYNEQFF
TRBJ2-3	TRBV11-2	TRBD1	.	TGTGCCAGCAGCTTAGACGGTCTCCAGGGGGATTCAGTAGATACGCAGTATTTT	CASSLDGLQGDSVDTQYF
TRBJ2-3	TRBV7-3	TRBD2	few	TGTGCCAGCAGCCCCCTTAGCGGGGGCACAGATACGCAGTATTTT	CASSPLSGGTDTQYF
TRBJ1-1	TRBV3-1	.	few	TGTGCCAGCAGCCAGGAAGGATCTGGGACGCCAGGGGAAGCTTTCTTT	CASSQEGSGTPGEAFF
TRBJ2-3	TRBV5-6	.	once	TGTGCCAGCAGCCACCTACAAAGAAGCACAGATACGCAGTATTTT	CASSHLQRSTDTQYF
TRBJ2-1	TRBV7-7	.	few	TGTGCTAGCAGCCCAAAAGAGGGACTCGGACAATATGAGCAGTTCTTC	CASSPKEGLGQYEQFF
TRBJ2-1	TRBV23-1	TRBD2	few	TGCGCCAGCAACCTGCCTGTCCGGACTAGCGGGGCGGCGGTCAACAATGAGCAGTTCTTC	CASNLPVRTSGAAVNNEQFF
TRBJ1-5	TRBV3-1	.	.	TGTGCCAGCAGCCAAGGGGCAGGGCAGGGCAATCAGCCCCAGCATTTT	CASSQGAGQGNQPQHF
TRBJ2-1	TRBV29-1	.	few	TGCAGCGTTGAAGACAGAAGCTCCTACAATGAGCAGTTCTTC	CSVEDRSSYNEQFF
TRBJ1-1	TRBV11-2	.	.	TGTGCCAGCAGCTGGGCTGGGAAGAAGGCTTTCTTT	CASSWAGKKAFF
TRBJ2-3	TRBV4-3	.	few	TGCGCCAGCAGCCAAGTGGCGCGTTTTCACCTGGATACGCAGTATTTT	CASSQVARFHLDTQYF
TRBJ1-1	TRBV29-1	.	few	TGCAGCGTTGAGAGGGGTGGCAGTGAAGCTTTCTTT	CSVERGGSEAFF
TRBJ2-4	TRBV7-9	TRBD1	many	TGTGCCAGCAGCACTTTGGGACAGGGCAACATTCAGTACTTC	CASSTLGQGNIQYF
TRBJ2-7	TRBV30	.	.	TGTGCCTGGAGACAGGGTTACGAGCAGTACTTC	CAWRQGYEQYF
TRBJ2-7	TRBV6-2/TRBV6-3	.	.	TGTGCCAGCAGTCCGAGGGACAGCGCGGGGGACGAGCAGTACTTC	CASSPRDSAGDEQYF
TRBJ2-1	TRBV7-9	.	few	TGTGCCAGCAGCGCTACAGGGTTTCATCCACACAATGAGCAGTTCTTC	CASSATGFHPHNEQFF
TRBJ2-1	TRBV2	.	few	TGTGCCAGCGAGGGGGACCCATCATCCGAGCAGTTCTTC	CASEGDPSSEQFF
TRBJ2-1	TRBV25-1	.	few	TGTGCCAGCAGTGAGATGGGGTCCTACAATGAGCAGTTCTTC	CASSEMGSYNEQFF
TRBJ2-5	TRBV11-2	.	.	TGTGCCAGCAGCTTAGTGACAGACCAAGAGACCCAGTACTTC	CASSLVTDQETQYF
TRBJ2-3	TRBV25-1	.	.	TGTGCCAGCAGTGATCTCGGAGCGGCCCACACAGATACGCAGTATTTT	CASSDLGAAHTDTQYF
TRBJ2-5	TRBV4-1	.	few	TGCGCCAGCAGCCAAGGGTTGCAGGGGATCCAAGAGACCCAGTACTTC	CASSQGLQGIQETQYF
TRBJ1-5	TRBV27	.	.	TGTGCCAGCAGTTTATCGGGGGGCCCCCAGCCCCAGCATTTT	CASSLSGGPQPQHF
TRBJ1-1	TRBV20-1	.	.	TGCAGTGCTAGAGATATCGTTGAAGCTTTCTTT	CSARDIVEAFF
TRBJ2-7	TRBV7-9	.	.	TGTGCCAGCAGCCATGAATACCGGGGGCCCTACGAGCAGTACTTC	CASSHEYRGPYEQYF
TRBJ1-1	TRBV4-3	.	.	TGCGCCAGCAGCCAAGTCCACAGGGCCACTGAAGCTTTCTTT	CASSQVHRATEAFF
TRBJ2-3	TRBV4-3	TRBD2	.	TGCGCCAGCAGCCAAGATAAACTAGCGGGGGGGGTCACAGATACGCAGTATTTT	CASSQDKLAGGVTDTQYF
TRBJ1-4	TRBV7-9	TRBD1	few	TGTGCCAGCAGAACAGGGGGTGAAAAACTGTTTTTT	CASRTGGEKLFF
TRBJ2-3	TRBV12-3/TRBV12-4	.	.	TGTGCCAGCAGTTTTATCTCGTTGGCAGGGGATCAGTGGGGGCCTGGCACAGATACGCAGTATTTT	CASSFISLAGDQWGPGTDTQYF